Listed here are 6 T cell receptor beta chains from one sample, sequenced in a study of T cell responses to AZD1222 COVID-19 vaccine. The assay was immunoSEQ multiplex PCR, and TCRdb's table has in-frame clones only and misses some. The sample has around 190,000 clones, about 86% seen once. This sample comprised peripheral blood, obtained on day 0 of AZD1222 vaccination. The receptors shown here come from an adult in good health.

This CDR3 reads CSVYGLAGGRDTQYF. As DNA, the CDR3 is TGCAGCGTTTACGGACTAGCGGGGGGCCGAGATACGCAGTATTTT. This chain connects TRBV29-1 to TRBJ2-3, with 14 bases that match TRBD2. CDR1 SQVTM and CDR2 ANQGSEA come from the germline V gene. This CDR3 is built from 15 residues. The ends lost 5 bases at V and 5 bases at J; junction bases unmatched: 6.

The V and J genes are TRBV6-5 and TRBJ2-2; no clear D. Germline CDR1 and CDR2: MNHEY and SVGAGI. The CDR3 contains 13 residues. The germline V and J ends were trimmed by 5 bases and 6 bases, with 10 bases remaining between them. The CDR3 sequence: CASSPGNSGELFF. As DNA, the CDR3 is TGTGCCAGCAGTCCTGGGAATTCCGGGGAGCTGTTTTTT.

The CDR3 sequence: CASSSPGTSGREAEQYF. CDR3 DNA sequence: TGTGCCAGCAGTTCCCCCGGGACTAGCGGGAGAGAAGCCGAGCAGTACTTC. The V and J genes are TRBV28 and TRBJ2-7, with TRBD2 matching over 14 bases. Trimming cost V 4 bases and J 6 bases; bases outside gene matches: 11. CDR3 length: 17 residues. CDR1 is MDHEN and CDR2 is SYDVKM in the germline V gene.

The chain is built from TRBV24-1 and TRBJ1-5; perhaps TRBD1 as D (5 bases). Looked up from germline, CDR1 is KGHDR and CDR2 is SFDVKD. The CDR3 consists of 16 residues. V was shortened by 4 bases and J by 4 bases, with 16 bases between the two germline ends. CDR3 DNA: TGTGCCACCAGTGACCCGTCCGGGGGTGGTAATCAGCCCCAGCATTTT. Translated: CATSDPSGGGNQPQHF.

Remarks on this clone: This may come from a read error, since a much larger clone is one base off. Other DNA sequences in the sample encode the same CDR3. The gene calls are TRBV11-2 and TRBJ2-7, with 14 nucleotides matching TRBD2. CDR3 length: 15 residues. J gave up 2 bases and V 4 bases, and 1 base lay outside the gene matches. Per the germline V gene, CDR1 is SGHAT and CDR2 is FQNNGV. CDR3 coding DNA: TGTGCCAGCAGCTCGGGACTAGCGGGGGCCTACGAGCAGTACTTC. Translated, it gives CASSSGLAGAYEQYF.

About this clone itself: In the same sample, other DNA sequences code for this CDR3. J is TRBJ1-2 and V is TRBV6-5; D is ambiguous. V was cut by 0 bases and J by 5 bases, with 4 bases left in between. The CDR3 spans 12 residues. In germline, CDR1 is MNHEY, CDR2 SVGAGI. In DNA, the CDR3 is TGTGCCAGCAGTTACTCGGGATATGGCTACACCTTC. Translating gives CASSYSGYGYTF.